The 17 T cell receptor beta chains given below trace back to one sample, sequenced in a study of PD-1 blockade in mismatch repair-deficient tumors. Sequencing used immunoSEQ multiplex PCR; TCRdb keeps in-frame clones, though not all of them. Of about 110,000 clones listed, about 74% are singletons. Sequences were derived from peripheral blood, sampled about 60 weeks after starting pembrolizumab. Every receptor here comes from an adult with mismatch repair-deficient cancer.

The chain is built from TRBV6-1 and TRBJ2-5; tentative D call: TRBD1 (6 bases). This CDR3 region has 15 residues. Germline V gives CDR1 MNHNS, CDR2 SASEGT. The V end lost 0 bases, the J end lost 6 bases, and 14 bases lay between the germline ends. The CDR3: CASSEAGAGRQTQYF. In DNA form, the CDR3 reads TGTGCCAGCAGTGAAGCGGGGGCCGGGCGGCAGACCCAGTACTTC.

This clone was seen a single time. The chain uses TRBV5-5 and TRBJ2-1, with D possibly TRBD2 on 6 matching bases. Trimming removed 0 bases from V and 5 bases from J, with 12 bases in between. Germline CDR1 reads SGHKS; CDR2 reads YYEKEE (reference sequence). CDR3 length: 15 amino acids. The DNA for the CDR3 is TGTGCCAGCAGCTTGGGAGCGGGCCTAAACAATGAGCAGTTCTTC. It specifies CASSLGAGLNNEQFF.

The V gene is TRBV5-1, the J gene TRBJ1-2; 9 bases are shared with TRBD1. CDR3 length: 14 amino acids. The J segment lost 4 bases and the V segment lost 0 bases, leaving 1 base of the junction unmatched. Germline-derived CDR1 and CDR2 are SGHRS and YFSETQ. The CDR3 is CASSLADRGYGYTF. The CDR3 DNA follows: TGCGCCAGCAGCTTGGCGGACAGGGGCTATGGCTACACCTTC.

This clone came up once. This chain's CDR3 is CAISESKEDQPQHF. The CDR3 DNA is TGTGCCATCAGTGAGTCCAAGGAGGATCAGCCCCAGCATTTT. The chain recombines TRBV10-3 with TRBJ1-5; D not certain. The length of the CDR3 is 14 residues. Trimming shortened V by 0 bases and J by 5 bases, and 8 bases separated the two germline ends. Per the germline V gene, CDR1 is ENHRY and CDR2 is SYGVKD.

J is TRBJ2-7 and V is TRBV6-6; D is uncertain. V was cut by 2 bases and J by 2 bases, with 16 bases left in between. Germline V lookup: CDR1 MNHNY, CDR2 SVGAGI (reference sequence). The CDR3 covers 16 residues. CDR3 nucleotide sequence: TGTGCCAGCAGTTACCCTCCCACTGGTAGCACCTACGAGCAGTACTTC. Its translation: CASSYPPTGSTYEQYF.

About this clone itself: The germline gene is not matched at one end of the junction; a read error may be the cause. The chain couples TRBV5-1 to TRBJ2-1; the D gene is possibly TRBD2 (6 bases). Germline V gene data show CDR1 as SGHRS and CDR2 as YFSETQ. This CDR3 has 12 amino acids. The CDR3 loop is CASSLEGYEQFF. Written as DNA, the CDR3 is TGTGCCAGCAGCTTGGAGGGATATGAGCAGTTCTTC.

This clone was recorded a few times. This sample also contains other DNA sequences that code for the same CDR3. The chain employs TRBV10-3 and TRBJ2-1; D is possibly TRBD2 (6 bases). Germline V gene lookup returns CDR1 ENHRY and CDR2 SYGVKD. This CDR3 region has 17 residues. V lost 10 bases and J 6 bases, leaving 28 bases between the germline ends. In DNA form, the CDR3 reads TGTGCCAGTCAGGGTTTTGGGTCGGGCGGGAACGTCAATGAGCAGTTCTTC. It translates to CASQGFGSGGNVNEQFF.

V is TRBV7-9 and J is TRBJ1-2, with a tentative D call TRBD1 (5 bases). This CDR3 is 13 amino acids long. Deletions cut 7 bases from V and 4 bases from J, with 13 bases between. Germline values: CDR1 SEHNR, CDR2 FQNEAQ (reference sequence). The CDR3 DNA reads as TGTGCCAGCACTCCAGGTCAGGGCTATGGCTACACCTTC. Translated, it gives CASTPGQGYGYTF.

The chain employs TRBV10-3 and TRBJ1-1, with D maybe TRBD1 (5 bases). This CDR3 has 13 amino acids. The V and J ends lost 5 bases and 2 bases respectively, with 9 bases between them. CDR1 and CDR2 from the germline V gene are ENHRY and SYGVKD. CDR3 amino acids: CAISNGGNTEAFF. The CDR3 bases are TGTGCCATCAGTAACGGGGGTAACACTGAAGCTTTCTTT.

This clone occurred a few times. Other DNA variants within this sample encode the same CDR3. This chain links TRBV18 with TRBJ1-3; no reliable D call. This CDR3 is 13 amino acids long. Germline-derived CDR1 and CDR2 are KGHSH and LQKENI. Trimming shortened V by 2 bases and J by 4 bases, and 6 bases separated the two germline ends. The CDR3 here is CASSPERGNTIYF. CDR3 bases: TGTGCCAGCTCACCAGAGCGGGGAAACACCATATATTTT.

The chain links TRBV11-2 to TRBJ1-1, with D unresolved. The V end lost 2 bases, the J end lost 1 base, and 5 bases lay between the germline ends. This CDR3 region has 13 residues. CDR1 and CDR2 from the germline V gene are SGHAT and FQNNGV. CDR3 region: CASSLTPNTEAFF. CDR3 DNA sequence: TGTGCCAGCAGCTTAACCCCGAACACTGAAGCTTTCTTT.

The chain joins TRBV30 to TRBJ1-4; 8 bases align to TRBD1. The V gene's germline CDR1 is GTSNPN and CDR2 SVGIG (reference sequence). With 1 base clipped from V and 8 bases from J, the junction kept 3 bases outside the gene matches. This CDR3 has 13 residues. Here the CDR3 reads CAWSAGGREKLFF. The CDR3 nucleotides read TGTGCCTGGAGTGCAGGGGGCAGGGAAAAACTGTTTTTT.

The chain uses TRBV4-1 and TRBJ1-3; D gene ambiguous. The CDR3 has 15 residues. V gave up 1 base and J gave up 0 bases, with 7 bases separating them. The germline gives CDR1 MGHRA, CDR2 YSYEKL. The CDR3 reads CASSQVRSSGNTIYF. The CDR3 DNA sequence: TGCGCCAGCAGCCAAGTAAGGTCCTCTGGAAACACCATATATTTT.

Note on this clone: One junction end disagrees with the germline gene, perhaps due to a read error. V gene TRBV7-6 combines with J gene TRBJ2-2; 10 nucleotides agree with TRBD2. The CDR3 totals 18 residues. Germline V gene data show CDR1 as SGHVS and CDR2 as FNYEAQ. CDR3 in DNA: TGTGCCAGCATCTTAATCTGGACTAGCGGCCTGAACACCGGGGAGCTGTTTTTT. This sequence encodes CASILIWTSGLNTGELFF.

This chain links TRBV6-1 with TRBJ2-1; D ambiguous. The CDR3 runs 14 residues. Germline values: CDR1 MNHNS, CDR2 SASEGT. Deletions cut 2 bases from V and 7 bases from J, with 12 bases between. The DNA for the CDR3 is TGTGCCAGCAGTGAAAGGCTAGACACGAATGAGCAGTTCTTC. Its protein is CASSERLDTNEQFF.

The CDR3 nucleotides are TGTGCCAGCTCACCACCGCGGACTAGCAGGACGAACACAGATACGCAGTATTTT. It encodes CASSPPRTSRTNTDTQYF. The rearrangement links TRBV18 to TRBJ2-3; 8 bases are shared with TRBD2. The germline CDR1 and CDR2 sequences are KGHSH and LQKENI. The CDR3 is made up of 18 amino acids. With 0 bases clipped from V and 2 bases from J, the junction kept 10 bases outside the gene matches.

The V and J genes are TRBV5-1 and TRBJ2-5; TRBD2 matches at 9 bases. The trim removed 1 base at V and 5 bases at J, leaving 9 bases unmatched. This CDR3 spans 16 amino acids. CDR1 is SGHRS and CDR2 is YFSETQ in the germline V gene. The CDR3 DNA reads as TGCGCCAGCAGCTTGAGTGTGACTAGCGGAGGGGAGACCCAGTACTTC. Amino acid sequence: CASSLSVTSGGETQYF.